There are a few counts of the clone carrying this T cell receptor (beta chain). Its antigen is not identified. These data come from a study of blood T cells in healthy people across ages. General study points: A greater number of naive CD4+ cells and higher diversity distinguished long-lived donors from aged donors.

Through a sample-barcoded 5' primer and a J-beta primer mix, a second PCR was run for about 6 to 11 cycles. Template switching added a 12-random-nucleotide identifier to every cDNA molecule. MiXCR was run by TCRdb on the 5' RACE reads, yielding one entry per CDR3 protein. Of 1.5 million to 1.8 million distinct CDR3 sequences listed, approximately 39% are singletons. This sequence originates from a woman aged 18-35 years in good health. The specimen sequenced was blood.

Here the CDR3 reads CSASLGGSNQPQHF. The CDR3 bases are TGCAGTGCTAGTTTGGGTGGAAGCAATCAGCCCCAGCATTTT. The chain couples TRBV20-1 to TRBJ1-5; D gene unclear. With 3 bases removed from V and 1 base from J, the gap between germline ends came to 10 bases. Germline CDR1 and CDR2: DFQATT and SNEGSKA (reference sequence). This CDR3 is 14 amino acids long.